This paragraph reports one T cell receptor (beta chain). Other DNA sequences within the sample encode an identical CDR3. V gave up 2 bases and J gave up 4 bases, with 8 bases separating them. The CDR3 extends over 13 amino acids. Per the germline V gene, CDR1 is LNHDA and CDR2 is SQIVND (reference sequence). This sample is part of a study of blood T cell repertoires in COVID-19. As for the study in general: Donors in the United States, Italy and Spain gave samples during acute or convalescent COVID-19. T cells, B-cell-depleted T cells, or PBMCs provided the cDNA or gDNA that served as material.

In the study's own analysis: Nucleated cell number was recorded as an estimate derived from reference gene primer amplification. Profiled with immunoSEQ multiplex PCR; TCRdb holds only in-frame clones, not every one. The DNA was the basis for D and trimming; V, J and clone size are from that table. The repertoire includes about 170,000 clones, roughly 84% of them detected once, and 0.95% to 1.5% sits in the top ten. Sequencing was done on a sample of peripheral blood. The chain links TRBV19 to TRBJ1-1; a weak D match, TRBD1 (6 bases). The sequence derives from a man aged 60 to 75 who had recovered from COVID-19. The CDR3 DNA reads as TGTGCCAGTAGTATACAGGGGTCCACTGAAGCTTTCTTT. It encodes CASSIQGSTEAFF.